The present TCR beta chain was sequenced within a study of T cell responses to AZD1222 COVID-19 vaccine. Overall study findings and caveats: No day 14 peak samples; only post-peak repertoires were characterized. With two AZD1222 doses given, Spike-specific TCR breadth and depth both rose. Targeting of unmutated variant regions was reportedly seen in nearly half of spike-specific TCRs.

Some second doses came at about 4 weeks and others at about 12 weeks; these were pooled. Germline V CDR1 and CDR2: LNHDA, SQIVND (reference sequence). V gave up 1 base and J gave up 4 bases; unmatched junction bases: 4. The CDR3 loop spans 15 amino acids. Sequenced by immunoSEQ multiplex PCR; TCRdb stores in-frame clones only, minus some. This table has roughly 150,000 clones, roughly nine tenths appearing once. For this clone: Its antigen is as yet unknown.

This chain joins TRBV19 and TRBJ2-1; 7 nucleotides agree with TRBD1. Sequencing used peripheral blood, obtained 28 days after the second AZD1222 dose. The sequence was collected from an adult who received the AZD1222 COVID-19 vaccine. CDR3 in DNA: TGTGCCAGTAGTATAGCCGACAGGGCTTACAATGAGCAGTTCTTC. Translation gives CASSIADRAYNEQFF.